The source of this TCR beta chain is a study of response to subunit inactivated influenza vaccine. A word on this clonotype: The antigen remains unidentified.

V was cut by 0 bases and J by 4 bases, with 16 bases left in between. This CDR3 has 16 amino acids. From germline, CDR1 is LGHNA and CDR2 YNFKEQ. Study outcomes and limitations: Authors proposed each seasonal influenza vaccination draws in few new T cells.

TCRdb re-called the RT-PCR reads with MiXCR, one entry per CDR3 protein. Among about 650,000 distinct CDR3 sequences listed, approximately 14% were seen once. This receptor was taken from a man aged 45-65 years who received an inactivated influenza vaccine. Sequencing was performed on PBMCs from blood, taken 12 days after vaccination. V gene TRBV4-2 combines with J gene TRBJ2-7, with D possibly matching TRBD1 (6 bases). The CDR3 here is CASSQDPGRGAYEQYF. The CDR3, as DNA: TGTGCCAGCAGCCAAGACCCTGGCAGGGGCGCATACGAGCAGTACTTC.